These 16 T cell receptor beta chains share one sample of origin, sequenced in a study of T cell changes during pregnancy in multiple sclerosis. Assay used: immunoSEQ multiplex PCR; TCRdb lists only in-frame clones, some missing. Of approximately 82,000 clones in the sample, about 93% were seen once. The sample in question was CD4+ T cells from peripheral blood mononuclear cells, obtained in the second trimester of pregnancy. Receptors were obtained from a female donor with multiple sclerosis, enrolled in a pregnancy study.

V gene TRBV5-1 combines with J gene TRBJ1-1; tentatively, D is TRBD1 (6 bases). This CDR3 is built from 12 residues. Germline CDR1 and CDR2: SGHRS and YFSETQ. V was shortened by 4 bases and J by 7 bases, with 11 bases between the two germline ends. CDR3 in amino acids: CASSQGRDEAFF. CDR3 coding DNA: TGCGCCAGCAGCCAGGGGCGCGATGAAGCTTTCTTT.

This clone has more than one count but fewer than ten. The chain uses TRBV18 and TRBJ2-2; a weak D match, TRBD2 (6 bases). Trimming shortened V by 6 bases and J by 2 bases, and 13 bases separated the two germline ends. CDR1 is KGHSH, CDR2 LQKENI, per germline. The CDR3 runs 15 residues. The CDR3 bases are TGTGCCAGCTCCCGCGGGACGGACAACACCGGGGAGCTGTTTTTT. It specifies CASSRGTDNTGELFF.

CDR3 DNA sequence: TGTGCCAGTAGTCCCCCCGGGACAGGGGGCCCCGGGAGATCACCCCTCCACTTT. This codes for CASSPPGTGGPGRSPLHF. The chain combines TRBV19 with TRBJ1-6; 12 bases map to TRBD1. Germline V gene sequence: CDR1 LNHDA, CDR2 SQIVND (reference sequence). CDR3 length equals 18 residues. The ends lost 5 bases at V and 10 bases at J; junction bases unmatched: 15.

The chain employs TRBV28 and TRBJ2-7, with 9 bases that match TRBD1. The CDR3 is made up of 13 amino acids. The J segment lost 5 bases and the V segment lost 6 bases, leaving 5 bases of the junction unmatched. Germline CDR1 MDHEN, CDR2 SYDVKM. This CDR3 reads CASSPGDRDEQYF. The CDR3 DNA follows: TGTGCCAGCAGCCCCGGGGACAGGGACGAGCAGTACTTC. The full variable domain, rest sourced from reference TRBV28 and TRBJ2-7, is DVKVTQSSRYLVKRTGEKVFLECVQDMDHENMFWYRQDPGLGLRLIYFSYDVKMKEKGDIPEGYSVSREKKERFSLILESASTNQTSMYLCASSPGDRDEQYFGPGTRLTVT.

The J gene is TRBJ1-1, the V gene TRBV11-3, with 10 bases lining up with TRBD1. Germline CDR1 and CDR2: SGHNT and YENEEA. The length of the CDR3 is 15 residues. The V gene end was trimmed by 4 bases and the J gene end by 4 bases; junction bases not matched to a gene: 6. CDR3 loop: CASSSGQGEVTEAFF. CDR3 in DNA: TGTGCCAGCAGCTCCGGACAGGGGGAGGTCACTGAAGCTTTCTTT.

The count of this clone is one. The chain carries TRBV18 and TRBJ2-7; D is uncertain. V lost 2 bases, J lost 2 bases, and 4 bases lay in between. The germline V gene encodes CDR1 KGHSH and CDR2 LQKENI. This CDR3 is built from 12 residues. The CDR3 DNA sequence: TGTGCCAGCTCACCAAGCACCTACGAGCAGTACTTC. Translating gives CASSPSTYEQYF.

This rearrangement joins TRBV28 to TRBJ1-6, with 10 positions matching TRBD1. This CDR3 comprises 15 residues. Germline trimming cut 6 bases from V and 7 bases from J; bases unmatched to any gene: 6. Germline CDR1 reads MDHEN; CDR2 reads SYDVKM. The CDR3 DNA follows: TGTGCCAGCAGGCCCAGACAGGGGGCCAATTCACCCCTCCACTTT. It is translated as CASRPRQGANSPLHF. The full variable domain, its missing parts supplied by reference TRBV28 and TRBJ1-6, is DVKVTQSSRYLVKRTGEKVFLECVQDMDHENMFWYRQDPGLGLRLIYFSYDVKMKEKGDIPEGYSVSREKKERFSLILESASTNQTSMYLCASRPRQGANSPLHFGNGTRLTVT.

This CDR3 reads CASSRRFGNTIYF. As DNA, the CDR3 is TGTGCCAGCAGCCGGAGGTTTGGAAACACCATATATTTT. This chain connects TRBV5-6 to TRBJ1-3; D is unclear. CDR3 length: 13 amino acids. The germline V gene has CDR1 SGHDT and CDR2 YYEEEE. V lost 4 bases and J lost 3, with 8 bases in between.

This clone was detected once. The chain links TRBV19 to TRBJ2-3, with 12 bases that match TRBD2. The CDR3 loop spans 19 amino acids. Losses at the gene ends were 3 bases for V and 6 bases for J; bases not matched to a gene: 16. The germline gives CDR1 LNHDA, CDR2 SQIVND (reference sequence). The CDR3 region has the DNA TGTGCCAGTAGTATTATTGTGGCCCGGCTAGCGGGGGGGCTGGATACGCAGTATTTT. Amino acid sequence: CASSIIVARLAGGLDTQYF.

CDR3 residues: CASSSPGRSGTDTQYF. The CDR3, as DNA: TGTGCCAGCAGCTCCCCCGGACGTTCAGGGACAGATACGCAGTATTTT. This chain connects TRBV4-2 to TRBJ2-3; possibly TRBD1 for D (5 bases). CDR1 is LGHNA, CDR2 YNFKEQ, per germline. Trimming took off 5 bases at V and 3 bases at J, with 18 bases between the two ends. This CDR3 has 16 amino acids.

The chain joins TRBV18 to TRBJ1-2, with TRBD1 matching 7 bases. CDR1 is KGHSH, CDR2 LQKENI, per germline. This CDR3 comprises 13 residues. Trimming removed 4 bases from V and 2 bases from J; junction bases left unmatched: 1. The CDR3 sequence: CASSRDRNYGYTF. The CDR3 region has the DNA TGTGCCAGCTCACGGGACAGAAACTATGGCTACACCTTC.

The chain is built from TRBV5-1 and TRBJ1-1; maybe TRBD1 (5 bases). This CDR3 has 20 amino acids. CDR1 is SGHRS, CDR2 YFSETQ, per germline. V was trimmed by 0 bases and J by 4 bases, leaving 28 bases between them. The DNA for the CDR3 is TGCGCCAGCAGCTTGGCGGGGGAGAACCTGAAAAGGGGTTTAGGCACTGAAGCTTTCTTT. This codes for CASSLAGENLKRGLGTEAFF.

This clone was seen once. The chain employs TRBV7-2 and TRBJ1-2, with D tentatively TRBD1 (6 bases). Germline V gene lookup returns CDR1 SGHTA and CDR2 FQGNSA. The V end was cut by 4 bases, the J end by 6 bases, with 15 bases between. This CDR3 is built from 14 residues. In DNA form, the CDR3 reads TGTGCCAGCAGCTCCCCTGGTAGGGGGAATGGCTACACCTTC. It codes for CASSSPGRGNGYTF.

The CDR3 loop is CASSRGLGQGGYNYGYTF. The CDR3 nucleotides read TGTGCCAGCAGCCGAGGGCTTGGACAGGGCGGATATAACTATGGCTACACCTTC. The rearrangement links TRBV4-2 to TRBJ1-2, with 8 bases identical to TRBD1. After removal of 4 bases from V and 1 base from J, the junction contained 14 bases not matched to a gene. CDR3 length: 18 residues. Germline V gene data show CDR1 as LGHNA and CDR2 as YNFKEQ.

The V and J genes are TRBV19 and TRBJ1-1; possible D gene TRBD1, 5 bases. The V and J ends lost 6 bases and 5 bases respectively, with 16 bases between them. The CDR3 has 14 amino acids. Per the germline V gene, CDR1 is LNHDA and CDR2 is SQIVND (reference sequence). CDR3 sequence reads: CASRSPGAVTEAFF. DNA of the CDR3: TGTGCCAGTAGAAGTCCTGGGGCTGTTACTGAAGCTTTCTTT.

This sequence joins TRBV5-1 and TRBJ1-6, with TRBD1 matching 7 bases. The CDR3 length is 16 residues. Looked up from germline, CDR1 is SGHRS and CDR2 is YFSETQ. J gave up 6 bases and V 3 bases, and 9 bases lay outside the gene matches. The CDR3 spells CASSSRGKGVNSPLHF. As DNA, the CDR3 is TGCGCCAGCAGCTCCAGGGGGAAGGGGGTTAATTCACCCCTCCACTTT.